Listed below are T cell receptor beta chains from one sample, sequenced in a study of blood T cell repertoires in COVID-19. Method: immunoSEQ multiplex PCR; TCRdb's copy keeps in-frame clones and lacks some. The sample has roughly 68,000 clones, roughly 86% seen once. Sequencing was done on a sample of peripheral blood. The receptors stem from a man between 50 and 59 years old with acute or convalescent COVID-19. CDR3s include the opening cysteine and the closing phenylalanine or tryptophan. The D gene is left open where the match is weak. Part of the rows lack a size; the others show once, few, many or a class for expanded clones.

j_call: TRBJ2-2
v_call: TRBV24-1
clone_size: .
d_call: TRBD1
cdr3_nt: TGTGCCACCAGTGATCTCGGACAGGGTGTCACCGGGGAGCTGTTTTTT
cdr3_aa: CATSDLGQGVTGELFF

j_call: TRBJ1-2
v_call: TRBV7-8
clone_size: .
d_call: TRBD1
cdr3_nt: TGTGCCAGCAGCTTAAGGCAGGGGGGATCAACCTATGGCTACACCTTC
cdr3_aa: CASSLRQGGSTYGYTF

j_call: TRBJ2-1
v_call: TRBV3-1/TRBV3-2
clone_size: medium-sized
d_call: TRBD2
cdr3_nt: TGTGCCAGCAGCCAGGGACTAGCGGCCTACAATGAGCAGTTCTTC
cdr3_aa: CASSQGLAAYNEQFF

j_call: TRBJ1-4
v_call: TRBV18
clone_size: few
d_call: .
cdr3_nt: TGTGCCAGCTCACCTGTTGCCTCACAGGGCCGTAATGAAAAACTGTTTTTT
cdr3_aa: CASSPVASQGRNEKLFF

j_call: TRBJ2-3
v_call: TRBV5-1
clone_size: once
d_call: TRBD1
cdr3_nt: TGCGCCAGCAGCTTGCGGACAGGGGTGATTGATACGCAGTATTTT
cdr3_aa: CASSLRTGVIDTQYF

j_call: TRBJ2-7
v_call: TRBV18
clone_size: .
d_call: .
cdr3_nt: TGTGCCAGCTCATGGGCCAGGCTATCCTACGAGCAGTACTTC
cdr3_aa: CASSWARLSYEQYF

j_call: TRBJ1-4
v_call: TRBV18
clone_size: .
d_call: TRBD1
cdr3_nt: TGTGCCAGCTCACCATCGACAGGGGGATTTGAAAAACTGTTTTTT
cdr3_aa: CASSPSTGGFEKLFF

j_call: TRBJ2-5
v_call: TRBV10-3
clone_size: .
d_call: TRBD1
cdr3_nt: TGTGCCAGCAGGACAGGTCAACATGGGGAGACCCAGTACTTC
cdr3_aa: CASRTGQHGETQYF

j_call: TRBJ1-2
v_call: TRBV19
clone_size: .
d_call: TRBD1
cdr3_nt: TGTGCCAGTAGTATTCTGACAGGGGGCCTTCGGAACTATGGCTACACCTTC
cdr3_aa: CASSILTGGLRNYGYTF

j_call: TRBJ1-5
v_call: TRBV10-3
clone_size: .
d_call: .
cdr3_nt: TGTGCCATCAGTGAGTCACAGACGAACAATCAGCCCCAGCATTTT
cdr3_aa: CAISESQTNNQPQHF

j_call: TRBJ1-3
v_call: TRBV7-2
clone_size: .
d_call: .
cdr3_nt: TGTGCCAGCAGACCCTCTGAGCTATACTCTGGAAACACCATATATTTT
cdr3_aa: CASRPSELYSGNTIYF

j_call: TRBJ2-4
v_call: TRBV5-1
clone_size: .
d_call: TRBD1
cdr3_nt: TGCGCCAGCAGCTTGGAGGGACAGGGTGGGGACATTCAGTACTTC
cdr3_aa: CASSLEGQGGDIQYF

j_call: TRBJ1-2
v_call: TRBV5-4
clone_size: once
d_call: TRBD1
cdr3_nt: TGTGCCAGCAGACTGGAGGGGGCCTGGGTCGGCTACACCTTC
cdr3_aa: CASRLEGAWVGYTF

j_call: TRBJ2-7
v_call: TRBV6-5
clone_size: .
d_call: .
cdr3_nt: TGTGCCAGCAGCTCTTCCAGGAGAATGGGGCAGCAGTACTTC
cdr3_aa: CASSSSRRMGQQYF

j_call: TRBJ1-3
v_call: TRBV9
clone_size: once
d_call: TRBD1
cdr3_nt: TGTGCCAGCGGTAACACCGGGACAGCCTCTGGAAACACCATATATTTT
cdr3_aa: CASGNTGTASGNTIYF

j_call: TRBJ1-1
v_call: TRBV19
clone_size: .
d_call: .
cdr3_nt: TGTGCCAGTAGTATCGGGAGATCAAGTCTCACTGAAGCTTTCTTT
cdr3_aa: CASSIGRSSLTEAFF

j_call: TRBJ1-1
v_call: TRBV27
clone_size: .
d_call: TRBD1
cdr3_nt: TGTGCCAGCAGTTCGTGGACAGGGGGCTTTGTAGGCACTGAAGCTTTCTTT
cdr3_aa: CASSSWTGGFVGTEAFF

j_call: TRBJ1-2
v_call: TRBV5-5
clone_size: .
d_call: .
cdr3_nt: TGTGCCAGCAGCCCGGACAGAAACTATGGCTACACCTTC
cdr3_aa: CASSPDRNYGYTF

j_call: TRBJ1-6
v_call: TRBV3-1/TRBV3-2
clone_size: .
d_call: TRBD1
cdr3_nt: TGTGCCAGCAGCTTTCGACAGGGGGCTAATTCACCCCTCCACTTT
cdr3_aa: CASSFRQGANSPLHF

j_call: TRBJ1-2
v_call: TRBV12-3/TRBV12-4
clone_size: .
d_call: .
cdr3_nt: TGTGCCAGCAGCTGGAGCTATGGCTACACCTTC
cdr3_aa: CASSWSYGYTF

j_call: TRBJ2-5
v_call: TRBV28
clone_size: few
d_call: .
cdr3_nt: TGTGCCAGCAGTCCTCCGTCCTTGGAGACCCAGTACTTC
cdr3_aa: CASSPPSLETQYF

j_call: TRBJ2-3
v_call: TRBV20-1
clone_size: .
d_call: TRBD2
cdr3_nt: TGCAGTGCTAGTAACCCAGCGGGGGGCACAGATACGCAGTATTTT
cdr3_aa: CSASNPAGGTDTQYF

j_call: TRBJ1-2
v_call: TRBV6-5
clone_size: .
d_call: .
cdr3_nt: TGTGCCAGCAGTCCCCTTTCTTTGCGGAGTTATGGCTACACCTTC
cdr3_aa: CASSPLSLRSYGYTF

j_call: TRBJ2-2
v_call: TRBV5-8
clone_size: .
d_call: TRBD1
cdr3_nt: TGTGCCAGCAGCCGGACAGGGGACGGCACCGGGGAGCTGTTTTTT
cdr3_aa: CASSRTGDGTGELFF

j_call: TRBJ1-1
v_call: TRBV11-2
clone_size: once
d_call: .
cdr3_nt: TGTGCCAGCAGCTCCAGTCAGACAGCACATGACACTGAAGCTTTCTTT
cdr3_aa: CASSSSQTAHDTEAFF

j_call: TRBJ2-6
v_call: TRBV7-2
clone_size: .
d_call: TRBD1
cdr3_nt: TGTGCCAGCAGCGTACAGGGGGCTGGGGCCAACGTCCTGACTTTC
cdr3_aa: CASSVQGAGANVLTF

j_call: TRBJ2-2
v_call: TRBV5-6
clone_size: .
d_call: .
cdr3_nt: TGTGCCAGCAGCTTACCTCAGGGAGGCCCCGGGGAGCTGTTTTTT
cdr3_aa: CASSLPQGGPGELFF

j_call: TRBJ1-1
v_call: TRBV5-4
clone_size: .
d_call: TRBD1
cdr3_nt: TGTGCCAGCAGTCGCCCGGGACAGCAAAACACTGAAGCTTTCTTT
cdr3_aa: CASSRPGQQNTEAFF

j_call: TRBJ2-2
v_call: TRBV10-3
clone_size: once
d_call: TRBD2
cdr3_nt: TGTGCCATCAGTGAGTCGACTAGCGGTGCCGGGGAGCTGTTTTTT
cdr3_aa: CAISESTSGAGELFF

j_call: TRBJ2-1
v_call: TRBV9
clone_size: .
d_call: .
cdr3_nt: TGTGCCAGCAGCGTAGGGAAGAGGGAGTCCTACAATGAGCAGTTCTTC
cdr3_aa: CASSVGKRESYNEQFF

j_call: TRBJ2-3
v_call: TRBV9
clone_size: once
d_call: .
cdr3_nt: TGTGCCAGCAGCGTAGGAACTACAGATACGCAGTATTTT
cdr3_aa: CASSVGTTDTQYF

j_call: TRBJ2-3
v_call: TRBV19
clone_size: .
d_call: TRBD2
cdr3_nt: TGTGCCAGTAGTCCCCGGGGGGGGAACACAGATACGCAGTATTTT
cdr3_aa: CASSPRGGNTDTQYF

j_call: TRBJ2-6
v_call: TRBV5-1
clone_size: .
d_call: .
cdr3_nt: TGCGCCAGCAGCTTGGGTCAGTCTGGGGCCAACGTCCTGACTTTC
cdr3_aa: CASSLGQSGANVLTF

j_call: TRBJ1-6
v_call: TRBV4-1
clone_size: .
d_call: .
cdr3_nt: TGCGCCAGCAGCCAAGAGACAGTTAATTCACCCCTCCACTTT
cdr3_aa: CASSQETVNSPLHF

j_call: TRBJ2-1
v_call: TRBV19
clone_size: .
d_call: .
cdr3_nt: TGTGCCAGTAGTATAATACTCAGGGTGGATGAGCAGTTCTTC
cdr3_aa: CASSIILRVDEQFF

j_call: TRBJ2-7
v_call: TRBV5-4
clone_size: .
d_call: .
cdr3_nt: TGTGCCAGCAGCTTACCGGGACAAGAGTCGTGGGAGCAGTACTTC
cdr3_aa: CASSLPGQESWEQYF

j_call: TRBJ1-2
v_call: TRBV4-2
clone_size: .
d_call: TRBD1
cdr3_nt: TGTGCCAGCAGCCCCCATGGGGGACAGGGCCCTAACTATGGCTACACCTTC
cdr3_aa: CASSPHGGQGPNYGYTF

j_call: TRBJ2-5
v_call: TRBV5-4
clone_size: .
d_call: .
cdr3_nt: TGTGCCAGCAGTACGAGCCAAGAGACCCAGTACTTC
cdr3_aa: CASSTSQETQYF

j_call: TRBJ2-7
v_call: TRBV6-5
clone_size: .
d_call: TRBD1
cdr3_nt: TGTGCCAGCAGTTTCTCCGGGCAGGGGGCAACGTACGAGCAGTACTTC
cdr3_aa: CASSFSGQGATYEQYF

j_call: TRBJ2-2
v_call: TRBV15
clone_size: .
d_call: TRBD1
cdr3_nt: TGTGCCACCAGCAGAGAAGGGACAGGACGCACCGGGGAGCTGTTTTTT
cdr3_aa: CATSREGTGRTGELFF

j_call: TRBJ2-1
v_call: TRBV5-1
clone_size: .
d_call: .
cdr3_nt: TGCGCCAGCAGCACCGGCCCGCCGGGAAACAATGAGCAGTTCTTC
cdr3_aa: CASSTGPPGNNEQFF

j_call: TRBJ2-2
v_call: TRBV24-1
clone_size: .
d_call: .
cdr3_nt: TGTGCCACCAGTGGAACAGGCATGAGCACCGGGGAGCTGTTTTTT
cdr3_aa: CATSGTGMSTGELFF

j_call: TRBJ1-2
v_call: TRBV5-1
clone_size: .
d_call: .
cdr3_nt: TGCGCCAGCAGCTTCCGGGAGTCGGGGGGTGGCTACACCTTC
cdr3_aa: CASSFRESGGGYTF

j_call: TRBJ1-2
v_call: TRBV2
clone_size: .
d_call: .
cdr3_nt: TGTGCCAGCAGTAAAGGTCCGGGACAACTCCCCTATGGCTACACCTTC
cdr3_aa: CASSKGPGQLPYGYTF

j_call: TRBJ1-2
v_call: TRBV10-3
clone_size: .
d_call: TRBD1
cdr3_nt: TGTGCCATCAGGAGGGGGCAGGAGATCTATGGCTACACCTTC
cdr3_aa: CAIRRGQEIYGYTF

j_call: TRBJ2-7
v_call: TRBV10-3
clone_size: .
d_call: .
cdr3_nt: TGTGCCATCAGTGGGGCGGGCACCTACGAGCAGTACTTC
cdr3_aa: CAISGAGTYEQYF

j_call: TRBJ1-5
v_call: TRBV7-9
clone_size: .
d_call: .
cdr3_nt: TGTGCCAGCAGCCAAAAGGGGGAAGTTAGCAATCAGCCCCAGCATTTT
cdr3_aa: CASSQKGEVSNQPQHF

j_call: TRBJ1-1
v_call: TRBV18
clone_size: .
d_call: .
cdr3_nt: TGTGCCAGCTCGCTAGGGGTGGAGAACACTGAAGCTTTCTTT
cdr3_aa: CASSLGVENTEAFF

j_call: TRBJ2-7
v_call: TRBV30
clone_size: .
d_call: .
cdr3_nt: TGTGCCTGGAGTGTACTTGTCCACGAGCAGTACTTC
cdr3_aa: CAWSVLVHEQYF

j_call: TRBJ2-7
v_call: TRBV11-3
clone_size: .
d_call: TRBD1
cdr3_nt: TGTGCCAGCAGCCTAAGGACAGGGTCATACGAGCAGTACTTC
cdr3_aa: CASSLRTGSYEQYF